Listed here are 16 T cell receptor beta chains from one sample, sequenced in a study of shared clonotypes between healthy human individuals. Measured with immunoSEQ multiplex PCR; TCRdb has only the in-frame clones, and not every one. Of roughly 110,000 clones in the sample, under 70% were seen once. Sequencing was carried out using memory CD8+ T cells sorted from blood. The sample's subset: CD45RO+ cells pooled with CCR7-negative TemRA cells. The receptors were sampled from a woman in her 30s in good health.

The CDR3 protein is CASSISAGLSGYTF. In DNA, the CDR3 is TGTGCCAGTAGTATATCGGCAGGGCTATCTGGCTACACCTTC. V is TRBV19 and J is TRBJ1-2, with D maybe TRBD1 (5 bases). In germline, CDR1 is LNHDA, CDR2 SQIVND (reference sequence). The CDR3 has 14 residues. V shed 2 bases and J shed 7 bases, with 14 bases lying between them.

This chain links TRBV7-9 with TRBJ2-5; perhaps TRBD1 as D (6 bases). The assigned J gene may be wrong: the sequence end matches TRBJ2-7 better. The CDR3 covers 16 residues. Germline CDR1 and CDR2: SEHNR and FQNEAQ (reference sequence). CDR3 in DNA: TGTGCCAGCAGCCTCATTCAGACAGGAGGATCCTACGAGCAGTACTTC. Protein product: CASSLIQTGGSYEQYF.

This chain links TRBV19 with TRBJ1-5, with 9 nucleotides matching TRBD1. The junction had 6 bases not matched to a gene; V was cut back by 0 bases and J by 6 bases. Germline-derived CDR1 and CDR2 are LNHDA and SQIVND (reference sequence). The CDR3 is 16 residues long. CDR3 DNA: TGTGCCAGTAGTATAGACGAGGGACAGGGAAGTCAGCCCCAGCATTTT. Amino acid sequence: CASSIDEGQGSQPQHF. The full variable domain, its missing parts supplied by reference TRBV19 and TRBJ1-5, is DGGITQSPKYLFRKEGQNVTLSCEQNLNHDAMYWYRQDPGQGLRLIYYSQIVNDFQKGDIAEGYSVSREKKESFPLTVTSAQKNPTAFYLCASSIDEGQGSQPQHFGDGTRLSIL.

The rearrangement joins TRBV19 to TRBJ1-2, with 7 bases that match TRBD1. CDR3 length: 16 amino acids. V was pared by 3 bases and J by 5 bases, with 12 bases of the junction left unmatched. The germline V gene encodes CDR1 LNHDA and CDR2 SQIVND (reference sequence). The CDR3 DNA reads TGTGCCAGTAGTATTCCTTCCGGGACAGTAAGATATGGCTACACCTTC. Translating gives CASSIPSGTVRYGYTF.

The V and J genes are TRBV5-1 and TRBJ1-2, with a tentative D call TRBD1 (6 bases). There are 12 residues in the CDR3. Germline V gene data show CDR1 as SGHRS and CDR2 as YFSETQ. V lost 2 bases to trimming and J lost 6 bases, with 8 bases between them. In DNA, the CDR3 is TGCGCCAGCAGCTTATACAGGGATGGCTACACCTTC. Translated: CASSLYRDGYTF.

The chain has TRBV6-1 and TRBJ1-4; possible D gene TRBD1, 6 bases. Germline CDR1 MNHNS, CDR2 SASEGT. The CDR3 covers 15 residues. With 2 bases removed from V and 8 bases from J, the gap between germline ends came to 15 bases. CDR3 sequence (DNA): TGTGCCAGCAGTGAACTGTCAGGGGAGATCGAAAAACTGTTTTTT. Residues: CASSELSGEIEKLFF.

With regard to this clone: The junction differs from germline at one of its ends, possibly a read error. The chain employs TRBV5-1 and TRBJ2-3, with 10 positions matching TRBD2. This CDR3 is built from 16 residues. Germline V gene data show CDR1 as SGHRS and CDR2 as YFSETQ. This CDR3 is CASSLASGSSTDTQYF. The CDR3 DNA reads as TGCGCCAGCAGCTTAGCTAGCGGGAGTAGCACCGATACGCAGTATTTT. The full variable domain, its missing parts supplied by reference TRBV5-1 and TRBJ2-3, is KAGVTQTPRYLIKTRGQQVTLSCSPISGHRSVSWYQQTPGQGLQFLFEYFSETQRNKGNFPGRFSGRQFSNSRSEMNVSTLELGDSALYLCASSLASGSSTDTQYFGPGTRLTVL.

This CDR3 is CACYEKGSNEKLFF. In DNA, the CDR3 is TGTGCCTGCTACGAGAAGGGGTCTAATGAAAAACTGTTTTTT. This rearrangement joins TRBV2 to TRBJ1-4, with D tentatively TRBD1 (5 bases). Between the trimmed V and J ends, which lost 11 bases and 3 bases, there was a span of 16 bases. This CDR3 has 14 amino acids. Germline V gene data show CDR1 as SNHLY and CDR2 as FYNNEI.

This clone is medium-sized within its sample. CDR3 loop: CASSEGQESTEAFF. The CDR3 DNA is TGTGCCAGCAGTGAAGGTCAGGAGTCCACTGAAGCTTTCTTT. The rearrangement links TRBV6-1 to TRBJ1-1; D gene ambiguous. The CDR3 is 14 amino acids. Germline V gives CDR1 MNHNS, CDR2 SASEGT. V was clipped by 1 base and J by 4 bases, with 10 bases between them.

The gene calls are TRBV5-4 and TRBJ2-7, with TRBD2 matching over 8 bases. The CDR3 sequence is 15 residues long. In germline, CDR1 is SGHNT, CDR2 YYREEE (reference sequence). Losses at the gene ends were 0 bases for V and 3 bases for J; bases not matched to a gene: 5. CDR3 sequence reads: CASSLAERESYEQYF. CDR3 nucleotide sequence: TGTGCCAGCAGCTTGGCCGAGCGGGAGAGCTACGAGCAGTACTTC.

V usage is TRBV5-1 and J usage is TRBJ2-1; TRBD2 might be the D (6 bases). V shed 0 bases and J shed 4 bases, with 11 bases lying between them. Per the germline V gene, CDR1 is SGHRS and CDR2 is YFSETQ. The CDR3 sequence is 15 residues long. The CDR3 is CASSLASAGYNEQFF. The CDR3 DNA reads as TGCGCCAGCAGCTTGGCCTCGGCGGGATACAATGAGCAGTTCTTC. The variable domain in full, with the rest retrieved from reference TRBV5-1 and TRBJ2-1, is KAGVTQTPRYLIKTRGQQVTLSCSPISGHRSVSWYQQTPGQGLQFLFEYFSETQRNKGNFPGRFSGRQFSNSRSEMNVSTLELGDSALYLCASSLASAGYNEQFFGPGTRLTVL.

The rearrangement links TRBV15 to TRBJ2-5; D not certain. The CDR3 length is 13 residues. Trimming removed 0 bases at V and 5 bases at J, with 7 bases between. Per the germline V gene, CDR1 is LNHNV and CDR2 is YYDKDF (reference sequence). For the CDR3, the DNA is TGTGCCACCAGCAGAGATCAACGCGAGACCCAGTACTTC. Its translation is CATSRDQRETQYF. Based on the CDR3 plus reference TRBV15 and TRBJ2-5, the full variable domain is DAMVIQNPRYQVTQFGKPVTLSCSQTLNHNVMYWYQQKSSQAPKLLFHYYDKDFNNEADTPDNFQSRRPNTSFCFLDIRSPGLGDTAMYLCATSRDQRETQYFGPGTRLLVL.

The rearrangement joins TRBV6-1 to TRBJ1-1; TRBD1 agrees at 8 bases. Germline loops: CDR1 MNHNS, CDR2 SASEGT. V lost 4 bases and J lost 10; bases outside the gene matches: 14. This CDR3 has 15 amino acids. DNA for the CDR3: TGTGCCAGCAGTGTGGGGCCGACAGGGGACGAGGTAGCTTTCTTT. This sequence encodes CASSVGPTGDEVAFF.

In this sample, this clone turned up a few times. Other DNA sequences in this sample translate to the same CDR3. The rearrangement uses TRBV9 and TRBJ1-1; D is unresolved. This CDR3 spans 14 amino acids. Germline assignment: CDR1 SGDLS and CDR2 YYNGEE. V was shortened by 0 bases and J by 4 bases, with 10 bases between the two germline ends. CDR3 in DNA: TGTGCCAGCAGCGTAGCGTGGGGAAGCACTGAAGCTTTCTTT. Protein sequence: CASSVAWGSTEAFF.

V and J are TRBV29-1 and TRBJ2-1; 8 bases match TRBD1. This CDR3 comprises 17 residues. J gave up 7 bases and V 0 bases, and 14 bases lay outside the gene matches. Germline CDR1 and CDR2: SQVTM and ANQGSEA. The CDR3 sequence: CSVEDPYNRGSFNEQFF. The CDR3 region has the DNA TGCAGCGTTGAAGATCCGTACAACAGGGGGTCCTTTAATGAGCAGTTCTTC.

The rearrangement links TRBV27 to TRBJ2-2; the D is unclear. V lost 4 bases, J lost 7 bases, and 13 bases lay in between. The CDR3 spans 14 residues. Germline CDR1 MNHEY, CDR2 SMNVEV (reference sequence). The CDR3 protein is CASSSHLEIGELFF. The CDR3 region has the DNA TGTGCCAGCAGTTCCCACCTAGAGATCGGGGAGCTGTTTTTT.